The sequence of this T cell receptor (beta chain) was determined in a study of T cell responses to AZD1222 COVID-19 vaccine. This CDR3 region has 17 residues. In germline, CDR1 is MGHRA, CDR2 YSYEKL. V gave up 2 bases and J gave up 2 bases; unmatched junction bases: 8. Produced via immunoSEQ multiplex PCR; TCRdb's table is partial and in-frame only. The table has fewer than 180,000 clones, around nine tenths seen once. The genes are TRBV4-1 and TRBJ2-2; 7 bases fit TRBD1. The material was peripheral blood, obtained 28 days after the second AZD1222 dose. This clonotype was sampled from an adult who received the AZD1222 COVID-19 vaccine. CDR3 residues: CASSQPHRGANTGELFF. The DNA for the CDR3 is TGCGCCAGCAGCCAACCCCACAGGGGAGCTAACACCGGGGAGCTGTTTTTT.